This T cell receptor beta chain was recorded in a study of beta chain features in type 1 diabetes. Study conclusions and caveats: Within patients, naive, central memory and Treg TCRB repertoires seemed more similar than within healthy donors. Researchers could not determine here whether HLA type influences TCRB rearrangement.

Germline-derived CDR1 and CDR2 are GTSNPN and SVGIG (reference sequence). CDR3 length: 15 residues. The germline V and J ends were trimmed by 1 base and 6 bases, with 15 bases remaining between them. Every bit of the isolated RNA underwent reverse transcription, so sequencing read expressed TCRB transcripts. Measured with immunoSEQ multiplex PCR; TCRdb has only the in-frame clones, and not every one. In the table there are 360,000 or so clones, about 20% of which are singletons. Turning to this clone: Its antigen remains unknown.

Sorting of CD4+ naive, central memory, regulatory and stem cell-like memory cells was performed via CD45RO/CCR7/CD25/CD127/CD95/CD27. This sequence joins TRBV30 and TRBJ1-4; D may be TRBD1 (6 bases). Material: naive CD4+ T cells from blood. This TCR was recovered from a young woman in good health. CDR3 DNA sequence: TGTGCCTGGAGTGCCTTGGGGGCTACTGATGAAAAACTGTTTTTT. It encodes CAWSALGATDEKLFF.